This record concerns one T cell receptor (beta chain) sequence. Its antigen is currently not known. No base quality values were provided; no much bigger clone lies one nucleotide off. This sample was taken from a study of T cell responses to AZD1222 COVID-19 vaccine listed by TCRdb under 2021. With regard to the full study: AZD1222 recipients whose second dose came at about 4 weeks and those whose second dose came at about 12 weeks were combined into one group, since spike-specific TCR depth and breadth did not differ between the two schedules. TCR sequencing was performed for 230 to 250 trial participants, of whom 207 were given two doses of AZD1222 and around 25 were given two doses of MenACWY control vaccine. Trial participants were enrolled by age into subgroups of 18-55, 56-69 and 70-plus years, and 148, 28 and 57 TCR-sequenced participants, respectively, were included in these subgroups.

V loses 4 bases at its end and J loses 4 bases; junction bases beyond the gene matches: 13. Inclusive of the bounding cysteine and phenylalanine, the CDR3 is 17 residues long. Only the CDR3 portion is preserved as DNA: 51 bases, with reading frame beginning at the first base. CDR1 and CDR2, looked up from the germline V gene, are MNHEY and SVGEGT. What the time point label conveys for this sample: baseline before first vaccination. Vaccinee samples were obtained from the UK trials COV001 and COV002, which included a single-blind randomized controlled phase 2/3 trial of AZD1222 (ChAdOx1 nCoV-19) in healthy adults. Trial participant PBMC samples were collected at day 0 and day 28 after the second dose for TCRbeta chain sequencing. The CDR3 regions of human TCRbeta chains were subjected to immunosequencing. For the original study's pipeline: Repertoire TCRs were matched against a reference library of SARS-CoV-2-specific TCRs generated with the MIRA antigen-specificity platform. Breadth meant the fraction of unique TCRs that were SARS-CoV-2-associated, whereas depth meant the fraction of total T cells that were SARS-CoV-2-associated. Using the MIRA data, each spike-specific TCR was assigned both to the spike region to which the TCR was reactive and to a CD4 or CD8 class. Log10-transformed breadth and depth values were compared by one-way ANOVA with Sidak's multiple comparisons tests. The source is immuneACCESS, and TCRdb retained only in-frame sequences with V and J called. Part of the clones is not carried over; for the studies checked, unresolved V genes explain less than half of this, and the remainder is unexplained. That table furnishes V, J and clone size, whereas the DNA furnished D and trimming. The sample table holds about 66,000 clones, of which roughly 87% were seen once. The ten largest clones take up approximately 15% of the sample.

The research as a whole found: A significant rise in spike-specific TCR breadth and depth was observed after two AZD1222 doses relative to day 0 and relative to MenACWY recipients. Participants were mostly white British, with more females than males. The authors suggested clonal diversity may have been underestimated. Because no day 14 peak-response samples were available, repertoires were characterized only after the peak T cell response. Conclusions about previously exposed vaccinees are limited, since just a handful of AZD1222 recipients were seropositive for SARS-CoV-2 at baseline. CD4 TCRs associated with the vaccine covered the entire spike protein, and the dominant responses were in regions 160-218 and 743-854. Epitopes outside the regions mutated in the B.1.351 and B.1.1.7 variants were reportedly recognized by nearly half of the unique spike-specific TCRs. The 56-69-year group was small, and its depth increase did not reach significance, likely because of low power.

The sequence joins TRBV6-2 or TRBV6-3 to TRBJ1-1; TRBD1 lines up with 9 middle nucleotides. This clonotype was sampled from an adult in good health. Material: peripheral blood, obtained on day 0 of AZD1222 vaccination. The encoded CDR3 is CASSSYGTGIWFTEAFF. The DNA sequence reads TGTGCCAGCAGTTCCTACGGGACAGGGATATGGTTCACTGAAGCTTTCTTT.